This section outlines one T cell receptor beta chain sequence together with its context. This sample stems from a study of control samples from healthy donors and cancer patients. Clones were sequenced by immunoSEQ multiplex PCR, and TCRdb holds only the in-frame ones, with some missing. The data contain some 96,000 clones, about 90% of them seen just once; the ten biggest clones take up 15% to 20%. This TCR derives from a woman aged 45-59 years in good health. The sequenced sample was blood.

CDR3 residues: CSAGVGGELFF. As DNA, the CDR3 is TGCAGTGCTGGGGTAGGCGGGGAGCTGTTTTTT. The rearrangement uses TRBV20-1 and TRBJ2-2; unclear D gene. CDR1 is DFQATT and CDR2 is SNEGSKA in the germline V gene (reference sequence). The CDR3 sequence is 11 residues long. The V end was cut by 5 bases, the J end by 7 bases, with 8 bases between.